The rows below give T cell receptor beta chains drawn from one sample of a study of cytomegalovirus exposure and HLA in healthy donors. The assay was immunoSEQ multiplex PCR, and TCRdb's table has in-frame clones only and misses some. The sample includes about 330,000 clones, roughly 89% of them seen just once. Material: PBMCs. These TCRs come from a woman aged 18 to 35 in good health and CMV-seronegative. Both conserved end residues are part of each CDR3. A D gene is named only where the DNA matches it firmly. The size of a clone is reported for some rows only, either as once, few or many, or as a class for expanded clones.

.	TRBD1	TRBV27	TRBJ1-4	TGTGCCAGCAGTCCCGACAGGGGACGGCATGAAAAACTGTTTTTT	CASSPDRGRHEKLFF
.	TRBD2	TRBV29-1	TRBJ2-1	TGCAGCGTCGAACTGACTAGCGGGAGTTCCTACAATGAGCAGTTCTTC	CSVELTSGSSYNEQFF
few	.	TRBV6-5	TRBJ2-1	TGTGCCAGCAGTTACGGGGGGAATGAGCAGTTCTTC	CASSYGGNEQFF
.	TRBD2	TRBV9	TRBJ2-1	TGTGCCAGCAGTAACCAAGCGGGAGGGCCTCGGCAGTTCTTC	CASSNQAGGPRQFF
.	.	TRBV28	TRBJ2-7	TGTGCCAGCAGTCCCCCAGGGGGGTTGGAGCAGTACTTC	CASSPPGGLEQYF
.	.	TRBV6-6	TRBJ2-7	TGTGCCAGCAGCCGACAGACGCCAACCTACGAGCAGTACTTC	CASSRQTPTYEQYF
.	.	TRBV25-1	TRBJ1-1	TGTGCCAGCAGCCCATCGTGGGGCCAGAACACTGAAGCTTTCTTT	CASSPSWGQNTEAFF
.	.	TRBV6-9	TRBJ2-7	TGTGCCAGCAGTTACCGACGTGGAGCAAGGATGGGCGAGCAGTACTTC	CASSYRRGARMGEQYF
.	.	TRBV28	TRBJ2-1	TGTGCCAGCAGTATGGAGCAGTGGAATCCCTACAATGAGCAGTTCTTC	CASSMEQWNPYNEQFF
few	TRBD1	TRBV29-1	TRBJ1-2	TGCAGCGTTGGGGGACAGACCTATGGCTACACCTTC	CSVGGQTYGYTF